Reported below is one TCR beta chain. Only in-frame clones appear in the TCRdb table, and some are missing; sequencing was by immunoSEQ multiplex PCR. The sample shows approximately 97,000 clones, approximately 86% of them seen only once. The entry originates in a study of blood T cell repertoires in COVID-19. Trimming cost V 3 bases and J 6 bases, with 14 bases left between them. In germline, CDR1 is KGHDR, CDR2 SFDVKD. The CDR3 is 15 residues long. The sequence came from a man aged 50-59 years with COVID-19, enrolled during active disease. The chain carries TRBV24-1 and TRBJ1-5, with D tentatively TRBD1 (6 bases). Material for sequencing was peripheral blood. In nucleotides, the CDR3 is TGTGCCACCAGTGATAACGACAGGTTCGGTCAGCCCCAGCATTTT. Amino acids: CATSDNDRFGQPQHF.